The clone carrying this T cell receptor (beta chain) was seen only a few times. Its antigen remains unidentified. The data stem from a study of brain T cells in children with intractable seizures. Whole-study results and caveats: Patients' HCMV serostatus was unknown; virus specificity rests on CDR3 similarity alone.

Sample time point: blood from clinic visit 5 months post-surgery; TSC patient then seizure free. Using immunoSEQ multiplex PCR, the repertoire was profiled, and TCRdb retains in-frame clones only, with some absent. The sample gives about 350,000 clones, 93% of which show up once; around 6% is in the top ten. V was trimmed by 3 bases and J by 5 bases, leaving 17 bases between them. Germline CDR1 reads LGHNA; CDR2 reads YNFKEQ. This CDR3 is 15 amino acids long. The sequenced sample was peripheral blood, obtained more than 4 months after surgery. This chain links TRBV4-2 with TRBJ2-7; D may be TRBD2 (5 bases). The receptor was isolated from a boy under three years old with tuberous sclerosis and intractable seizures. The DNA of the CDR3 is TGTGCCAGCAGCCATCAAGACCGACCGAGGGACGAGCAGTACTTC. This gives the protein CASSHQDRPRDEQYF.